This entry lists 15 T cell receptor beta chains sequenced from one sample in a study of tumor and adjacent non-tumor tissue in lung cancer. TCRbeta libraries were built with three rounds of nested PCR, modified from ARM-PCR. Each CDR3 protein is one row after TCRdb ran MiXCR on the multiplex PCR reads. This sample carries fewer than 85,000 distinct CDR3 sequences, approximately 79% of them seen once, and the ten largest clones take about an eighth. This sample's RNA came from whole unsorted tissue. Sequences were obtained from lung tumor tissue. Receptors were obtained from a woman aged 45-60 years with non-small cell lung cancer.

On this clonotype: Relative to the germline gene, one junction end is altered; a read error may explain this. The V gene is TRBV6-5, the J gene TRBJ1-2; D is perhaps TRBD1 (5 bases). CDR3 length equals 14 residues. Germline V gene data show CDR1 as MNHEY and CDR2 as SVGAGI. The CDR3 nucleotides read TGTACCAGCATGAGAGCTGGGGCATTCTATGGCTACACCTTC. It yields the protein CTSMRAGAFYGYTF.

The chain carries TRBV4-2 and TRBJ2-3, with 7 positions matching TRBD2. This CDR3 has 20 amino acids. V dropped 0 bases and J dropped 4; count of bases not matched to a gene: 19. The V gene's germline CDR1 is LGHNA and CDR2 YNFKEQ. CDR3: CASSQDVIINGRADADTQYF. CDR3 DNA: TGTGCCAGCAGCCAAGATGTGATCATTAATGGGAGGGCCGATGCAGATACGCAGTATTTT.

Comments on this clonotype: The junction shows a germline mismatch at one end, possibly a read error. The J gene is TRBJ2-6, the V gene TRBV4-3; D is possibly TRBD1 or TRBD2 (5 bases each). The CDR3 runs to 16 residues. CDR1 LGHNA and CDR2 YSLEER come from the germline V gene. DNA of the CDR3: TGCGCCAACAGCCAAGAGACTACCTCTGGGGCCGACGTCCTGACTTTC. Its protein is CANSQETTSGADVLTF.

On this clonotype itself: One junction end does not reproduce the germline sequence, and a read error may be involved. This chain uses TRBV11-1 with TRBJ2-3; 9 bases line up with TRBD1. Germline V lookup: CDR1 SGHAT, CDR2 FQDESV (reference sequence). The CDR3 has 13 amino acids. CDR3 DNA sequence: TGTGCTAGCAGAGGGACAGGGATGGTTACGCATTATTTT. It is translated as CASRGTGMVTHYF.

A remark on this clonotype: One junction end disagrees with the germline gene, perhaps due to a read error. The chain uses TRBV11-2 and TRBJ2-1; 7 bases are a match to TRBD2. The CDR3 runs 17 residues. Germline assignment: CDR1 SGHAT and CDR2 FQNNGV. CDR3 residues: CASTLEGGGSSYNEQLF. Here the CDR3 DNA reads TGTGCCAGCACCCTAGAGGGCGGGGGAAGCTCCTACAATGAGCAATTATTC.

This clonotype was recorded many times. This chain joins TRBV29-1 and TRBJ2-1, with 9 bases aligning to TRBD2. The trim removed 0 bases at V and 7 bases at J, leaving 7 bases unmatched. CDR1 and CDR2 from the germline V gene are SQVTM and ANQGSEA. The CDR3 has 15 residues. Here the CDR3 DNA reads TGCAGCGTTGAAGAGATAGCGGGAGTATATAATGAGCAGTTCTTC. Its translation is CSVEEIAGVYNEQFF.

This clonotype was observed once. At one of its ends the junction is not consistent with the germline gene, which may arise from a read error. CDR3 sequence: CASNLGDMDEYEQYF. The CDR3 nucleotides read TGTGCCAGCAACTTAGGGGACATGGACGAGTACGAGCAGTATTTC. The genes are TRBV11-1 and TRBJ2-7; perhaps TRBD1 as D (6 bases). The CDR3 is 15 amino acids. Germline CDR1 SGHAT, CDR2 FQDESV (reference sequence). The full variable domain, its missing parts supplied by reference TRBV11-1 and TRBJ2-7, is EAEVAQSPRYKITEKSQAVAFWCDPISGHATLYWYRQILGQGPELLVQFQDESVVDDSQLPKDRFSAERLKGVDSTLKIQPAELGDSAMYLCASNLGDMDEYEQYFGPGTRLTVT.

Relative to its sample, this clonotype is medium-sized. The CDR3 protein is CSAHGQGVGYTF. Here the CDR3 DNA reads TGCAGCGCCCACGGACAGGGGGTTGGCTACACCTTC. The rearrangement links TRBV29-1 to TRBJ1-2; TRBD1 agrees at 10 bases. The trim removed 7 bases at V and 7 bases at J, leaving 6 bases unmatched. CDR1 SQVTM and CDR2 ANQGSEA come from the germline V gene. The CDR3 has 12 residues.

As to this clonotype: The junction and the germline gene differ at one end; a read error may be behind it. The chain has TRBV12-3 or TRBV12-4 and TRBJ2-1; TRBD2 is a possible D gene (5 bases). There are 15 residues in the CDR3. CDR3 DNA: TGTGCCAGCACCTACTCTTGCGGGCGCTCCAATGAGCAGCTCTTC. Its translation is CASTYSCGRSNEQLF.

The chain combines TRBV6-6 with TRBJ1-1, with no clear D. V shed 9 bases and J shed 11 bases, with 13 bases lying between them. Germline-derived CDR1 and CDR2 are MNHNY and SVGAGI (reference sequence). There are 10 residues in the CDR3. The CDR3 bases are TGTGCCAGTAGTAACAGTGATGCTTTCTTT. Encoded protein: CASSNSDAFF.

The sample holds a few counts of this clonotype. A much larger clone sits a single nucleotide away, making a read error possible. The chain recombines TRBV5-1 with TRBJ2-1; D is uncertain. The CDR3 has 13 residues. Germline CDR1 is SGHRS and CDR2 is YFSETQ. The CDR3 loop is CASSLGTYNEHFF. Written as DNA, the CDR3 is TGCGCCAGCAGCTTGGGAACCTACAATGAGCACTTCTTC.

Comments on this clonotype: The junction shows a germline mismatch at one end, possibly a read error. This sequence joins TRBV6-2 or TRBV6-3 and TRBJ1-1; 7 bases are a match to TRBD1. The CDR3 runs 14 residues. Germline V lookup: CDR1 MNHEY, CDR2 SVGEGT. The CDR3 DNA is TGTGTCAGCACACATGACAGGGATGACACTGAAGCTTTCTTT. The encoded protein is CVSTHDRDDTEAFF.

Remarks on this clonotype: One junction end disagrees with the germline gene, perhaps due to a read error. The CDR3 DNA follows: TGTGTCAGCAGTTACAGGGGGTGGGGACTAGCGGGAAGACTAGATACGCAGTATTTT. Protein: CVSSYRGWGLAGRLDTQYF. This chain joins TRBV6-5 and TRBJ2-3; 13 nucleotides line up with TRBD2. CDR3 length: 19 residues. Germline V lookup: CDR1 MNHEY, CDR2 SVGAGI.

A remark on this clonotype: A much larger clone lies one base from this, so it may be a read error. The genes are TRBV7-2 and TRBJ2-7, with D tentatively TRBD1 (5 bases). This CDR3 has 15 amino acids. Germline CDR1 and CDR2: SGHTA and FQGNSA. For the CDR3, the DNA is TGTGTCAGCAGCTTAGCCAGGGCCACCTCCTACGAGCAGTACTTC. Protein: CVSSLARATSYEQYF.

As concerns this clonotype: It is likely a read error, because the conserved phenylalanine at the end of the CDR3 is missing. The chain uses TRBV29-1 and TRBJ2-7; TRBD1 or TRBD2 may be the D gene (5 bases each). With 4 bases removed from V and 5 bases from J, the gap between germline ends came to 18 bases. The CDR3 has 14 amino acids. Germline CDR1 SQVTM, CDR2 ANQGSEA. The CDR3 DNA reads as TGCAGCGTTGCCGTAAGGGACGAAACCAACGAGCAGTACCTC. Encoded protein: CSVAVRDETNEQYL.